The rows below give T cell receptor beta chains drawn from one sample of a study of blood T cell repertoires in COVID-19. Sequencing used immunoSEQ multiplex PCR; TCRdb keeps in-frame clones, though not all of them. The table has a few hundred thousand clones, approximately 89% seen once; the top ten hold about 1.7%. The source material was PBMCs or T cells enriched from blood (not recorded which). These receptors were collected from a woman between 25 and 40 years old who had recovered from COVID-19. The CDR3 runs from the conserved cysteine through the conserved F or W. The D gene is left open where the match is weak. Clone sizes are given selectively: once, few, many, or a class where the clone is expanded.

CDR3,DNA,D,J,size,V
CAKDREHSNQPQHF,TGTGCCAAGGACCGGGAACATAGCAATCAGCCCCAGCATTTT,NA,TRBJ1-5,NA,TRBV30
CASSLYTGGTYEQYF,TGTGCCAGCAGCCTTTATACAGGGGGAACCTACGAGCAGTACTTC,TRBD1,TRBJ2-7,once,TRBV6-6
CASSLSGAREKLFF,TGTGCCAGCAGTTTATCAGGGGCTCGGGAAAAACTGTTTTTT,NA,TRBJ1-4,once,TRBV27
CAWRDNANSPLHF,TGTGCCTGGAGGGACAACGCGAATTCACCCCTCCACTTT,NA,TRBJ1-6,NA,TRBV30
CASSEGLNTEAFF,TGTGCCAGCAGTGAGGGGCTGAACACTGAAGCTTTCTTT,NA,TRBJ1-1,NA,TRBV2
CASSPTGTSQETQYF,TGCGCCAGCAGTCCTACCGGGACTAGCCAAGAGACCCAGTACTTC,TRBD2,TRBJ2-5,NA,TRBV5-1
CASSLRGGTEAFF,TGTGCCAGCAGCTTAAGGGGAGGCACTGAAGCTTTCTTT,NA,TRBJ1-1,once,TRBV11-2
CASSFGGHEQFF,TGTGCCAGCAGCTTCGGAGGGCATGAGCAGTTCTTC,NA,TRBJ2-1,NA,TRBV7-2
CASSGESYNEQFF,TGTGCCAGCAGTGGCGAGTCCTACAATGAGCAGTTCTTC,NA,TRBJ2-1,NA,TRBV2
CASSADRNYGYTF,TGTGCCAGCAGTGCAGACAGGAACTATGGCTACACCTTC,NA,TRBJ1-2,NA,TRBV2
CASRKTGIDSPLHF,TGTGCCAGCAGAAAAACAGGGATCGATTCACCCCTCCACTTT,NA,TRBJ1-6,few,TRBV14
CASSSRTSGTTDTQYF,TGCGCCAGCAGCAGCAGGACTAGCGGGACCACAGATACGCAGTATTTT,TRBD2,TRBJ2-3,NA,TRBV5-1
CASLGGAYEQYF,TGTGCCAGTCTCGGGGGGGCCTACGAGCAGTACTTC,TRBD2,TRBJ2-7,few,TRBV19
CASSLMTGRGLFF,TGTGCCAGCAGCTTAATGACGGGGAGAGGACTGTTTTTT,NA,TRBJ1-4,once,TRBV7-2
CASSFRSPLHF,TGTGCCAGCAGTTTCAGATCACCCCTCCACTTT,NA,TRBJ1-6,NA,TRBV28
CASSFAGGPIIGGANVLTF,TGCGCCAGCAGCTTCGCGGGAGGGCCAATAATAGGTGGGGCCAACGTCCTGACTTTC,TRBD2,TRBJ2-6,once,TRBV5-1
CASSLSQGLANYGYTF,TGTGCCAGCAGTCTTTCACAGGGGCTAGCTAACTATGGCTACACCTTC,TRBD1,TRBJ1-2,NA,TRBV28
CASSFRVHQPQHF,TGTGCCAGCAGTTTCAGGGTACATCAGCCCCAGCATTTT,NA,TRBJ1-5,NA,TRBV28
CATSRDRVYEQYF,TGTGCCACCAGCAGAGATCGAGTCTACGAGCAGTACTTC,NA,TRBJ2-7,NA,TRBV15
CASSLLSSGTNQPQHF,TGTGCCAGCAGTTTACTTTCCTCGGGGACTAATCAGCCCCAGCATTTT,NA,TRBJ1-5,NA,TRBV27
CASSHVDEQYF,TGTGCCAGCAGCCATGTCGACGAGCAGTACTTC,NA,TRBJ2-7,NA,TRBV3-1/TRBV3-2
CASSPPGGERDTQYF,TGTGCCAGCTCACCGCCGGGAGGGGAGCGGGATACGCAGTATTTT,TRBD2,TRBJ2-3,NA,TRBV18
CASRQTALPEDYGYTF,TGCGCCAGCAGACAGACAGCTCTCCCCGAGGATTATGGCTACACCTTC,NA,TRBJ1-2,NA,TRBV5-1
CASSIRGGTSNYNEQFF,TGTGCCAGTAGTATTAGGGGGGGGACATCCAACTACAATGAGCAGTTCTTC,NA,TRBJ2-1,NA,TRBV19
CASSQAGGYNEQFF,TGTGCCAGCAGCCAAGCCGGAGGCTACAATGAGCAGTTCTTC,NA,TRBJ2-1,NA,TRBV3-1/TRBV3-2
CASSSTVSGANVLTF,TGCGCCAGCAGCTCGACAGTCTCTGGGGCCAACGTCCTGACTTTC,NA,TRBJ2-6,few,TRBV5-1
CATSRDRDRDTEAFF,TGTGCCACCAGCAGAGATCGAGACAGAGACACTGAAGCTTTCTTT,NA,TRBJ1-1,NA,TRBV15
CASRGQRETYEQYF,TGTGCCAGCAGGGGACAGAGAGAAACCTACGAGCAGTACTTC,TRBD1,TRBJ2-7,once,TRBV4-2
CASSLRTGSNYGYTF,TGTGCCAGCAGTCTTCGGACGGGATCTAACTATGGCTACACCTTC,NA,TRBJ1-2,NA,TRBV27
CASKTGFNQPQHF,TGTGCCAGCAAGACAGGGTTCAATCAGCCCCAGCATTTT,TRBD1,TRBJ1-5,NA,TRBV2
CASSQRASGSADTQYF,TGTGCCAGCAGCCAGCGGGCTAGCGGGAGCGCAGATACGCAGTATTTT,TRBD2,TRBJ2-3,NA,TRBV3-1/TRBV3-2
CASSLRFRDNQPQHF,TGTGCCAGCAGCTTGCGCTTCAGGGACAATCAGCCCCAGCATTTT,NA,TRBJ1-5,NA,TRBV5-4
CASSRSSIQYF,TGTGCCAGCAGCCGAAGTAGCATTCAGTACTTC,NA,TRBJ2-4,NA,TRBV4-2